The source of this T cell receptor (beta chain) is a study of siplizumab effects on memory and regulatory T cells. A remark on this clone: The antigen remains undetermined.

The study assayed about 10^5 TCR templates per sample. The table came from immunoSEQ multiplex PCR; TCRdb's copy has only in-frame clones and leaves some out. The sample lists thousands of clones, roughly 50% occurring once. The CDR3 runs 16 residues. Coculture of the mixed lymphocyte reaction cells took place at 37 degrees C and lasted approximately six days. The origin of this receptor is a human donor in good health; the cells came from an allogeneic mixed lymphocyte reaction. Some clones in this sample may be carry-over from other donors' samples. Input material: CFSE-low (dividing) CD8+ T cells sorted from an allogeneic mixed lymphocyte reaction. This sequence joins TRBV21-1 and TRBJ2-7; TRBD2, as called in the table, went unchecked against the DNA. TRBV21-1 is deemed a pseudogene. The CDR3 spells CASSLTRGGGSYEQYF. In DNA, the CDR3 is TGTGCCAGCAGCTTAACGCGGGGGGGCGGGTCCTACGAGCAGTACTTC.